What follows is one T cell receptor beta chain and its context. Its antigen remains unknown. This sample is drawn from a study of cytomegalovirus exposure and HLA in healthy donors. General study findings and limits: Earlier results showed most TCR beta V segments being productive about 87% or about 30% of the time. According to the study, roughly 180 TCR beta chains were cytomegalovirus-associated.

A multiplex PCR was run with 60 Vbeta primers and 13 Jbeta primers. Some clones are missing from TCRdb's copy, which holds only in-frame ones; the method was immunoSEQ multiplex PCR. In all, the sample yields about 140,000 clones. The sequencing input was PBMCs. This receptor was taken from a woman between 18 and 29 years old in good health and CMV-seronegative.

The CDR3 sequence: CASSSQGGSYGYTF. The CDR3 region has the DNA TGTGCCAGCAGTTCCCAGGGGGGAAGCTATGGCTACACCTTC. This sequence joins TRBV2 and TRBJ1-2; the match to TRBD1 covers 7 bases. The CDR3 runs to 14 residues. Germline CDR1 reads SNHLY; CDR2 reads FYNNEI. The V gene end was trimmed by 5 bases and the J gene end by 4 bases; junction bases not matched to a gene: 7.